This T cell receptor (beta chain) was documented in a study of T cell changes during pregnancy in multiple sclerosis (dated by TCRdb to the late 2010s). General notes on the study: The study examined how the T cell repertoire changed over the course of pregnancy in women with multiple sclerosis.

CDR1 and CDR2, looked up from the germline V gene, are SGHRS and YFSETQ. V lost 6 bases and J lost 1 base; the stretch between them is 12 bases long. The CDR3 goes from the cysteine to the phenylalanine over 14 residues. The CDR3 DNA has 42 bases and is translated from base 1. Library preparation was by the immunoSEQ multiplex PCR assay. This is the immuneACCESS table as TCRdb keeps it, with only in-frame sequences that have V and J called. A part of the clones is gone; compared with another copy, unresolved V genes explain less than half, and the rest is unexplained. This sample gives under 55,000 clones in total; roughly 95% of them show up just once. The top ten clones comprise more than 0.25% of the sample. Remarks on this clone: The antigen this receptor binds is unknown. Qualities for individual bases were not recorded, and no much larger clone is one base off.

The specimen was CD4+ T cells from peripheral blood mononuclear cells, collected in the third trimester of pregnancy. This receptor was taken from a female donor with multiple sclerosis, enrolled in a pregnancy study. The rearranged segments are TRBV5-1 and TRBJ2-3; too little of a D gene remains to name it. The CDR3 is CASKPMSGTDTQYF. The nucleotide sequence is TGCGCCAGCAAGCCTATGTCTGGCACAGATACGCAGTATTTT. With all but the CDR3 taken from the reference TRBV5-1 and TRBJ2-3 genes, the full variable domain is: KAGVTQTPRYLIKTRGQQVTLSCSPISGHRSVSWYQQTPGQGLQFLFEYFSETQRNKGNFPGRFSGRQFSNSRSEMNVSTLELGDSALYLCASKPMSGTDTQYFGPGTRLTVL.